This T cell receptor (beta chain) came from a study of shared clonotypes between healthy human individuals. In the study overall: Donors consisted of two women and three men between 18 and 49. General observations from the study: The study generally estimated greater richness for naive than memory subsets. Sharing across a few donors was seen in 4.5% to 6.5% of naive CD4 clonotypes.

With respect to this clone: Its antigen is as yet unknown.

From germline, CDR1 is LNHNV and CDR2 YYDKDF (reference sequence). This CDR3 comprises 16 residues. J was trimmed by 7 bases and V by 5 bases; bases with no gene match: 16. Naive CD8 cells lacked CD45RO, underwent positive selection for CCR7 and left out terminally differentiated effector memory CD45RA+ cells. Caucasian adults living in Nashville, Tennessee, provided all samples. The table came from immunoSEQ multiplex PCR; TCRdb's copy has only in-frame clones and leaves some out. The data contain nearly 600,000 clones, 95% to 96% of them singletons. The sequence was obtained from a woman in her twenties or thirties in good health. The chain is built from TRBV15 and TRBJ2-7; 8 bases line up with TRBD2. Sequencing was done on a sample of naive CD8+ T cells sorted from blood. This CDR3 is CATSSGGASGMKEQYF. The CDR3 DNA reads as TGTGCCACCAGCTCCGGGGGGGCTAGCGGCATGAAAGAGCAGTACTTC.